This T cell receptor beta chain was identified in a study of blood T cell repertoires in COVID-19. Whole-study context: Whether acute or convalescent, the COVID-19 samples came from the United States, Italy and Spain.

This CDR3 comprises 19 residues. TCRdb's table, derived via immunoSEQ multiplex PCR, lists solely in-frame clones and lacks some. In the table there are about 340,000 clones, approximately 90% of which are singletons. This TCR was recovered from a woman aged 18-30 years who had recovered from COVID-19. The chain combines TRBV21-1 with TRBJ1-6; TRBD1 is the table's D call, not checked against the DNA. TRBV21-1 counts as a pseudogene. The sequenced material came from peripheral blood. The DNA for the CDR3 is TGTGCCAGCAGCAAAAAGGGGGATAACACAGGGGGCGCGAATTCACCCCTCCACTTT. This encodes CASSKKGDNTGGANSPLHF.